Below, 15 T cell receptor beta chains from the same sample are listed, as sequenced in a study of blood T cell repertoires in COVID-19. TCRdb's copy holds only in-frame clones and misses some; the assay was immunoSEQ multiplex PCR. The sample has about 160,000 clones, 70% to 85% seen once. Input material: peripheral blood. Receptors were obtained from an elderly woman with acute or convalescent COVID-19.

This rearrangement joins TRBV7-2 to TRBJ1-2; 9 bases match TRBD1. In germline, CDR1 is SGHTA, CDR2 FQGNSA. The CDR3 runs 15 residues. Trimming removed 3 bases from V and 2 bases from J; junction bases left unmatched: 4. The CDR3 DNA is TGTGCCAGCAGCTTCCGGACAGGGGCCAACTATGGCTACACCTTC. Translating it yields CASSFRTGANYGYTF.

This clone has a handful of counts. The CDR3, as DNA: TGCGCCAGCAGCCAAGACGCGGTTTCGAGAGATGAGCAGTTCTTC. This gives the protein CASSQDAVSRDEQFF. This chain links TRBV4-3 with TRBJ2-1; D gene uncertain. Germline assignment: CDR1 LGHNA and CDR2 YSLEER. The CDR3 spans 15 residues. Deletions cut 0 bases from V and 8 bases from J, with 14 bases between.

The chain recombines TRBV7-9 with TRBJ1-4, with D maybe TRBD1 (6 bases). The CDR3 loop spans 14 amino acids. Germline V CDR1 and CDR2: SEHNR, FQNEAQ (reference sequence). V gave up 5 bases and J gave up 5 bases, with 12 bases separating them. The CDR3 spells CASSLPTGNEKLFF. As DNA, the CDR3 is TGTGCCAGCAGCCTACCCACAGGGAATGAAAAACTGTTTTTT.

The CDR3, as DNA: TGTGCCAGCAGCCCCGTGGTAGTAGCCCAGTGGGACACTGAAGCTTTCTTT. This gives the protein CASSPVVVAQWDTEAFF. The gene calls are TRBV7-2 and TRBJ1-1, with D unclear. From germline, CDR1 is SGHTA and CDR2 FQGNSA. The germline V and J ends were trimmed by 5 bases and 3 bases, with 22 bases remaining between them. CDR3 size: 17 residues.

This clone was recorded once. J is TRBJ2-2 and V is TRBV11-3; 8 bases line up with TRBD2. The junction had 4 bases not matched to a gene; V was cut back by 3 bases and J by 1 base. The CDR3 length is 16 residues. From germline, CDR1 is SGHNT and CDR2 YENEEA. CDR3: CASSLYSGKNTGELFF. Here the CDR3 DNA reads TGTGCCAGCAGCTTGTATAGCGGGAAGAACACCGGGGAGCTGTTTTTT.

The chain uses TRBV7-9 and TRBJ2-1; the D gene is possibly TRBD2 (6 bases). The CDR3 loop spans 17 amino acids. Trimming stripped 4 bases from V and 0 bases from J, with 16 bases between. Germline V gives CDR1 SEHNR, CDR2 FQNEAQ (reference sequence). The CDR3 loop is CASSYWRDEGSYNEQFF. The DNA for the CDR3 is TGTGCCAGCAGCTATTGGAGGGACGAGGGCTCCTACAATGAGCAGTTCTTC.

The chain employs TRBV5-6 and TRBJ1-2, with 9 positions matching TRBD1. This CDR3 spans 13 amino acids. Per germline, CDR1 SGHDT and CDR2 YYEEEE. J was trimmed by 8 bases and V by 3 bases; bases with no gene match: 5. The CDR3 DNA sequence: TGTGCCAGCAGCTCGCCGGGACAGGGAGGCTACACCTTC. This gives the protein CASSSPGQGGYTF.

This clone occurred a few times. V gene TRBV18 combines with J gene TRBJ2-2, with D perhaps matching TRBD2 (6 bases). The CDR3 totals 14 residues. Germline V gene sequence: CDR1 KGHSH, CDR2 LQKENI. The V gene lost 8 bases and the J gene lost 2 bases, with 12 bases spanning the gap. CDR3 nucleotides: TGTGCCAGCCCAACCGGGGGTAACACCGGGGAGCTGTTTTTT. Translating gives CASPTGGNTGELFF.

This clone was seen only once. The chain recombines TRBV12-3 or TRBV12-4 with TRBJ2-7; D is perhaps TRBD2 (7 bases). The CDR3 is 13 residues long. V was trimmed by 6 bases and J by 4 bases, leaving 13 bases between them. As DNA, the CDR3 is TGTGCCAGCAGCCCGGGGAGGGGGTACGAGCAGTACTTC. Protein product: CASSPGRGYEQYF.

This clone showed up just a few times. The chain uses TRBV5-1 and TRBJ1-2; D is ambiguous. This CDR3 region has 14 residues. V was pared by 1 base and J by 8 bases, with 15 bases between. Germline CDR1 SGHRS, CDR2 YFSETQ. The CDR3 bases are TGCGCCAGCAGCTTGTCTTCTCAAGGCAGGGGCTACACCTTC. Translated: CASSLSSQGRGYTF.

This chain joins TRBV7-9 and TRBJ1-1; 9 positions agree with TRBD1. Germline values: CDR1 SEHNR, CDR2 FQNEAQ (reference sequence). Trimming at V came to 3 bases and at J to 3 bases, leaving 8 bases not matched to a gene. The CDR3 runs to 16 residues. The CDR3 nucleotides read TGTGCCAGCAGCTTTTCCTTGGGACAGGGAGACACTGAAGCTTTCTTT. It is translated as CASSFSLGQGDTEAFF.

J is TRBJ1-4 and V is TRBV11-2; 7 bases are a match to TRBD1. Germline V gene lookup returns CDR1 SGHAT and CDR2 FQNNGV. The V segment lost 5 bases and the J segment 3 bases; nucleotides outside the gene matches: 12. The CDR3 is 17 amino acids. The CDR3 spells CASSPWTGLAANEKLFF. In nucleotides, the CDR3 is TGTGCCAGCAGCCCATGGACAGGCTTAGCAGCTAATGAAAAACTGTTTTTT.

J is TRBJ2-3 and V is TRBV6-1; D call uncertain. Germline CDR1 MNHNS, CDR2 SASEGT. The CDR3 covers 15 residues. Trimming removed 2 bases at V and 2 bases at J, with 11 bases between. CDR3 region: CASSEFLGPTDTQYF. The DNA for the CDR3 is TGTGCCAGCAGTGAATTTCTGGGCCCCACAGATACGCAGTATTTT.

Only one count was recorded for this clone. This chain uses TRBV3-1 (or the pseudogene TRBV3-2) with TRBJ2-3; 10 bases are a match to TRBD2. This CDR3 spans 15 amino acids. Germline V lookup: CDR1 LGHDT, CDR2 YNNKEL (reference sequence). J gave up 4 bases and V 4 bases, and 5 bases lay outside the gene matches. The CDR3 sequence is CASSRKLAGADTQYF. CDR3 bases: TGTGCCAGCAGCCGCAAGCTAGCGGGAGCAGATACGCAGTATTTT.

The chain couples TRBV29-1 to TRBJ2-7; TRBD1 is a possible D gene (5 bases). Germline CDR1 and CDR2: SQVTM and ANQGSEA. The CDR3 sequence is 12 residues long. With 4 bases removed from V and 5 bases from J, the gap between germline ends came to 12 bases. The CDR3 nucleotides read TGCAGCGTTGGACAGTTTGGGAACGAGCAGTACTTC. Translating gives CSVGQFGNEQYF.